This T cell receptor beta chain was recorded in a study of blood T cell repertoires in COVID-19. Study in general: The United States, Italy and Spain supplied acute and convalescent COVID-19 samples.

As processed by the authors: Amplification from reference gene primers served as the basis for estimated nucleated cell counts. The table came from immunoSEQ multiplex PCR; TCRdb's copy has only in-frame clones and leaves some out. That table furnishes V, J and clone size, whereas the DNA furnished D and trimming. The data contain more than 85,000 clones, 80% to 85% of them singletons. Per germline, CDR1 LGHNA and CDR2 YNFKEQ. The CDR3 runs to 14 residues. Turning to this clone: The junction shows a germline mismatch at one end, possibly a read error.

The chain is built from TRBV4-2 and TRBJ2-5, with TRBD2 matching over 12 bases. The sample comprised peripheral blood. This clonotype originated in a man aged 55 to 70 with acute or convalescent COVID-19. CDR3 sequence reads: CASSQDLTSGGYHF. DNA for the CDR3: TGTGCCAGCAGCCAAGACCTGACTAGCGGGGGTTACCACTTC.